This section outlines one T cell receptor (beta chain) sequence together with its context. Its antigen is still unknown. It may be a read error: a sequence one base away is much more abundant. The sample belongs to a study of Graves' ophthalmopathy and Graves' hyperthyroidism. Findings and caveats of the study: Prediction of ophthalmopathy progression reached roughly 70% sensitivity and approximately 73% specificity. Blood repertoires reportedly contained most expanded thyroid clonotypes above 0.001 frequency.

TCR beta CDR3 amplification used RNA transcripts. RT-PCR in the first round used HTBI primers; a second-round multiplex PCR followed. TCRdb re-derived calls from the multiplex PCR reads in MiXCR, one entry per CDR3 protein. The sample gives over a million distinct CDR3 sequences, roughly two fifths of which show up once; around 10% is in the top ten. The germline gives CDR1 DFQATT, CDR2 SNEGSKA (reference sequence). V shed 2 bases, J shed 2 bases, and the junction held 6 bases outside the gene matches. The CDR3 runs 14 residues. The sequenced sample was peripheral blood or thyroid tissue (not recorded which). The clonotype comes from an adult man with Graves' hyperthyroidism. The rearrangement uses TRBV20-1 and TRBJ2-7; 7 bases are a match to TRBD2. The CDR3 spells CSARLPSGAYEQYF. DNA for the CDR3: TGCAGTGCTAGATTACCTAGCGGCGCCTACGAGCAGTACTTC.